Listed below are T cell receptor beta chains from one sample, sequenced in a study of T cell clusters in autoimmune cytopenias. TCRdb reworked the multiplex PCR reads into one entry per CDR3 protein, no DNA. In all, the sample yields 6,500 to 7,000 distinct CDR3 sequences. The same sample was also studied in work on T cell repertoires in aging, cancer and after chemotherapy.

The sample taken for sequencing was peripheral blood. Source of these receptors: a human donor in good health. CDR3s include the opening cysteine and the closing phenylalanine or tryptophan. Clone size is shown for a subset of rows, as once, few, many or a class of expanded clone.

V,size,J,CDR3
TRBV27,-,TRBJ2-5,CASGGREGLETQYF
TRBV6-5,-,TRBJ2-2,CASSYSLLAGDNTGELFF
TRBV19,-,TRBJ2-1,CASTPWGGPDNEQFF
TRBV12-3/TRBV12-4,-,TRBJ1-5,CASSLASLDSNQPQHF
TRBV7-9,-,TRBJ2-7,CASSLIAGGRYEQYF
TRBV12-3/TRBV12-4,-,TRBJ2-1,CASSLRAVPWDEQFF
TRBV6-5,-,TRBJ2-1,CATRTASYNEQFF
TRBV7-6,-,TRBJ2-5,CASSSPSVLQDTKETQYF
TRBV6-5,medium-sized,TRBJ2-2,CASSYSMNTGELFF
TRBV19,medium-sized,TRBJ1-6,CASSLDRDRVSPLHF
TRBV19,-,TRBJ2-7,CASSRGEKGSYEQYF
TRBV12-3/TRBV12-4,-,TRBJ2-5,CASSLGEDQYF
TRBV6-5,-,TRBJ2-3,CASRMAGALLEDTQYF
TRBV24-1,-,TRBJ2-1,CATSSASGGIGYAYNEQFF
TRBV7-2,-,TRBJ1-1,CASSLLPNTEAFF
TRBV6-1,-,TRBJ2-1,CASISTELPGSYNEQFF
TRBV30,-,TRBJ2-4,CAWKTGGASKNIQYF
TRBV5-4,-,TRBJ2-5,CASSTIKGETQYF
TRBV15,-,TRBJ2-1,CATSRVQNYNEQFF
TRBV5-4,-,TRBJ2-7,CASSRGQGSEQYF
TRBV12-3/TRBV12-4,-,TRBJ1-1,CASSVALGRAQNTEAFF
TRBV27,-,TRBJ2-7,CASSRTALAEQYF
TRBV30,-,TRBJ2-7,CAWSEGFSGRSEQYF
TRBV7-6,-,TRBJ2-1,CASSPGGLAGGPGNEQFF
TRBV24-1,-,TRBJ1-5,CATSARQYQPQHF
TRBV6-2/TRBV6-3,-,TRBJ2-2,CASSLGTGRPGELFF
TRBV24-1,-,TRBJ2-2,CATAYTGELFF
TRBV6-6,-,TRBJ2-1,CASSYSSASGLYNEQFF
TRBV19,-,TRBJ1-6,CASSLGQFVYNSPLHF
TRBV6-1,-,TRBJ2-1,CASSERFGYNEQFF
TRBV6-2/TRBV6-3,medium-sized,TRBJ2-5,CASSAGGLRETQYF
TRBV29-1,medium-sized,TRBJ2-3,CSVSLLAGPPDTQYF
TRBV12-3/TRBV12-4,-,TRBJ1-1,CASSFKGAAYTEAFF
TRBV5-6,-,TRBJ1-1,CASINLDSPKTEAFF
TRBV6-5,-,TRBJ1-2,CASSYRGHENGYTF
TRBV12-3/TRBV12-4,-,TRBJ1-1,CASSPPTRSTEAFF
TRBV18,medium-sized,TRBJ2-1,CASSPPSGFNEQFF
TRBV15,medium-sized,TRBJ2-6,CATSRPLRGWSPGANVLTF
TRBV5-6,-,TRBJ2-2,CASRETGANTGELFF
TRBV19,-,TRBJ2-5,CASSIIGEETQYF
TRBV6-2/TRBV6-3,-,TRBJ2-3,CASSYRRGFTDTQYF
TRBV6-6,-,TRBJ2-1,CASRGRLAGSYNEQFF
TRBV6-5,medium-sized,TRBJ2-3,CASSPPFPTPDTQYF
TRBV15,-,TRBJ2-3,CATSRGRAGGPDTQYF
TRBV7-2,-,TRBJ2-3,CASSLTGTGESLRIF
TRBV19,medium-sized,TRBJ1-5,CASSPKGGAIQPQHF
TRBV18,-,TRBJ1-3,CASSPPQGTGNTIYF
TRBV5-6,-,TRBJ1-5,CASSLYGGGSQPQHF
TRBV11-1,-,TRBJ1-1,CASRYQVGQGFTEAFF
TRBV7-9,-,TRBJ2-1,CASSLRGSFANEQFF
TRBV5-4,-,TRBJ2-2,CASSNAKQGFRTGELFF
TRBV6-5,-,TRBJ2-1,CASSYGVRGNEQFF
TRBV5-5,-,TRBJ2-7,CASRRGHGQGNYEQYF
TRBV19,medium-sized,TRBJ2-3,CASSRSREESTDTQYF